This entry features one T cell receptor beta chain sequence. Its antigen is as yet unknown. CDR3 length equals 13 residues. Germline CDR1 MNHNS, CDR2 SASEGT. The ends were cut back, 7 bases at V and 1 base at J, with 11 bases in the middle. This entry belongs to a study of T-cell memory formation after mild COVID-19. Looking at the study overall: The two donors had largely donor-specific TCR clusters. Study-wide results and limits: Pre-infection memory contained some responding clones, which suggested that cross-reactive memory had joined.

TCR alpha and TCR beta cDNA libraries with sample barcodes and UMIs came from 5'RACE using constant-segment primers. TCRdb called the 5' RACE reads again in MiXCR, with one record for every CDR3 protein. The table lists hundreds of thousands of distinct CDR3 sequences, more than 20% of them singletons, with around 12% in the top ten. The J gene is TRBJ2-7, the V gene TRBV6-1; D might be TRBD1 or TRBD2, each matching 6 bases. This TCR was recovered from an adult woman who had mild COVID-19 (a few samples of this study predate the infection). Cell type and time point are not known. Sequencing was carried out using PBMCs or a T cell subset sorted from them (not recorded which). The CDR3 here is CASKPGASYEQYF. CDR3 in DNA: TGTGCCAGCAAACCGGGGGCGTCCTACGAGCAGTACTTC.